A single sample gave rise to the 30 T cell receptor beta chains below, sequenced in a study of blood T cell repertoires in COVID-19. Data came from immunoSEQ multiplex PCR; TCRdb stores just in-frame clones and leaves some out. The sample consists of 350,000 to 400,000 clones, nearly 90% of them appearing once. The source material was peripheral blood. The receptors stem from a man aged 18 to 29 with active or convalescent COVID-19.

The chain combines TRBV6-2 or TRBV6-3 with TRBJ2-7, with D maybe TRBD1 (6 bases). The CDR3 consists of 13 residues. The germline V gene encodes CDR1 MNHEY and CDR2 SVGEGT. Trimming removed 3 bases at V and 5 bases at J, with 11 bases between. This chain's CDR3 is CASSYTGRHEQYF. The CDR3 DNA reads as TGTGCCAGCAGTTATACAGGGCGGCACGAGCAGTACTTC.

The chain joins TRBV7-2 to TRBJ1-1; D is possibly TRBD1 (5 bases). The CDR3 runs to 13 residues. V lost 7 bases, J lost 1 base, and 10 bases lay in between. Looked up from germline, CDR1 is SGHTA and CDR2 is FQGNSA. The CDR3 nucleotides read TGTGCCAGCATCTTGGGGGGGAACACTGAAGCTTTCTTT. It encodes CASILGGNTEAFF.

This chain uses TRBV19 with TRBJ2-3; maybe TRBD1 (6 bases). The germline CDR1 and CDR2 sequences are LNHDA and SQIVND (reference sequence). V dropped 3 bases and J dropped 6 bases, with 16 bases sitting between them. This CDR3 is 15 amino acids long. The CDR3 sequence: CASSIRDTRIDTQYF. The CDR3 bases are TGTGCCAGTAGTATCCGGGACACCCGCATTGATACGCAGTATTTT.

Here the CDR3 reads CASRRREGANYGYTF. In nucleotides, the CDR3 is TGTGCCAGCAGACGCCGGGAGGGAGCTAACTATGGCTACACCTTC. This sequence joins TRBV6-6 and TRBJ1-2, with D unclear. V was cut by 6 bases and J by 0 bases, with 14 bases left in between. Germline lookup yields CDR1 MNHNY and CDR2 SVGAGI (reference sequence). This CDR3 is 15 amino acids long.

The chain carries TRBV18 and TRBJ1-1; D not certain. Germline V CDR1 and CDR2: KGHSH, LQKENI. V was cut by 4 bases and J by 3 bases, with 15 bases left in between. CDR3 length equals 15 residues. CDR3: CASSHPGVGDTEAFF. CDR3 sequence (DNA): TGTGCCAGCTCACACCCCGGGGTCGGGGACACTGAAGCTTTCTTT. Drawing the rest from reference TRBV18 and TRBJ1-1, the complete variable domain is NAGVMQNPRHLVRRRGQEARLRCSPMKGHSHVYWYRQLPEEGLKFMVYLQKENIIDESGMPKERFSAEFPKEGPSILRIQQVVRGDSAAYFCASSHPGVGDTEAFFGQGTRLTVV.

The chain couples TRBV18 to TRBJ1-2; perhaps TRBD1 as D (6 bases). V lost 3 bases to trimming and J lost 3 bases, with 14 bases between them. Germline values: CDR1 KGHSH, CDR2 LQKENI. This CDR3 contains 15 residues. The CDR3 spells CASSPYKQGDYGYTF. The DNA for the CDR3 is TGTGCCAGCTCACCCTACAAACAGGGAGACTATGGCTACACCTTC.

This chain links TRBV5-1 with TRBJ1-4; D gene unclear. V lost 2 bases and J lost 0, with 8 bases in between. CDR1 is SGHRS and CDR2 is YFSETQ in the germline V gene. This CDR3 comprises 15 residues. The CDR3 DNA is TGCGCCAGCAGCTTTGCGGGTGCAACTAATGAAAAACTGTTTTTT. Its protein is CASSFAGATNEKLFF.

The genes are TRBV13 and TRBJ2-7, with TRBD1 identical over 11 bases. The CDR3 is 15 residues long. Losses at the gene ends were 7 bases for V and 4 bases for J; bases not matched to a gene: 9. The V gene's germline CDR1 is PRHDT and CDR2 FYEKMQ (reference sequence). The CDR3: CASTTQDRGRYEQYF. As DNA, the CDR3 is TGTGCCAGCACCACACAGGACAGGGGGCGATACGAGCAGTACTTC.

V and J are TRBV7-9 and TRBJ2-3; D may be TRBD1 (5 bases). Germline V gene lookup returns CDR1 SEHNR and CDR2 FQNEAQ (reference sequence). With 5 bases removed from V and 9 bases from J, the gap between germline ends came to 12 bases. This CDR3 contains 12 residues. This CDR3 reads CASSALGRTQYF. The CDR3 DNA reads as TGTGCCAGCAGCGCACTGGGGCGGACGCAGTATTTT. The full variable domain, its missing parts supplied by reference TRBV7-9 and TRBJ2-3, is DTGVSQNPRHKITKRGQNVTFRCDPISEHNRLYWYRQTLGQGPEFLTYFQNEAQLEKSRLLSDRFSAERPKGSFSTLEIQRTEQGDSAMYLCASSALGRTQYFGPGTRLTVL.

The rearrangement links TRBV30 to TRBJ1-5; D might be TRBD1 (6 bases). This CDR3 has 13 amino acids. The V and J ends lost 2 bases and 6 bases respectively, with 11 bases between them. Per germline, CDR1 GTSNPN and CDR2 SVGIG (reference sequence). CDR3 protein: CAWSRQVSQPQHF. The DNA of the CDR3 is TGTGCCTGGAGTAGACAGGTCTCTCAGCCCCAGCATTTT.

The V and J genes are TRBV9 and TRBJ2-1; the match to TRBD2 covers 12 bases. The junction had 4 bases not matched to a gene; V was cut back by 3 bases and J by 6 bases. The length of the CDR3 is 15 residues. From germline, CDR1 is SGDLS and CDR2 YYNGEE. The CDR3 bases are TGTGCCAGCAGCGCCCCTAGCGGGGGGGTCAATGAGCAGTTCTTC. It yields the protein CASSAPSGGVNEQFF.

The J gene is TRBJ2-3, the V gene TRBV19; TRBD1 agrees at 8 bases. Germline V CDR1 and CDR2: LNHDA, SQIVND (reference sequence). The trim removed 7 bases at V and 6 bases at J, leaving 6 bases unmatched. CDR3 length equals 13 residues. The CDR3 loop reads CASTHRDRDTQYF. In DNA form, the CDR3 reads TGTGCCAGTACGCACCGGGACAGGGATACGCAGTATTTT. Full variable domain (rest looked up from reference TRBV19 and TRBJ2-3): DGGITQSPKYLFRKEGQNVTLSCEQNLNHDAMYWYRQDPGQGLRLIYYSQIVNDFQKGDIAEGYSVSREKKESFPLTVTSAQKNPTAFYLCASTHRDRDTQYFGPGTRLTVL.

The table lists this clone with a count of one. The chain joins TRBV6-1 to TRBJ2-7; a weak D match, TRBD1 (5 bases). The CDR3 covers 13 residues. The germline CDR1 and CDR2 sequences are MNHNS and SASEGT. Trimming took 0 bases from V and 7 from J, leaving 10 bases between them. In DNA, the CDR3 is TGTGCCAGCAGTGAAGCGCACAGGCGGGAGCAGTACTTC. Its translation: CASSEAHRREQYF.

V is TRBV19 and J is TRBJ2-7, with 9 bases aligning to TRBD1. The CDR3 contains 13 residues. Germline V gene data show CDR1 as LNHDA and CDR2 as SQIVND (reference sequence). The trim removed 7 bases at V and 3 bases at J, leaving 4 bases unmatched. CDR3: CASMPGQGYEQYF. Written as DNA, the CDR3 is TGTGCCAGTATGCCGGGACAGGGCTACGAGCAGTACTTC.

This clone came up once. V and J are TRBV4-1 and TRBJ1-4; 9 nucleotides align to TRBD1. The V gene end was trimmed by 2 bases and the J gene end by 7 bases; junction bases not matched to a gene: 5. The CDR3 is 15 residues long. Looked up from germline, CDR1 is MGHRA and CDR2 is YSYEKL. In DNA, the CDR3 is TGCGCCAGCAGCCAACCGGGACAGGGTGGTGAAAAACTGTTTTTT. Translation gives CASSQPGQGGEKLFF.

The genes are TRBV7-3 and TRBJ1-1; D possibly corresponds to TRBD1 (5 bases). The CDR3 covers 14 residues. V was pared by 2 bases and J by 3 bases, with 10 bases between. Germline assignment: CDR1 SGHTA and CDR2 FQGTGA. The CDR3 sequence is CASSLSGGYTEAFF. CDR3 DNA: TGTGCCAGCAGCTTATCGGGGGGTTACACTGAAGCTTTCTTT. Using reference TRBV7-3 and TRBJ1-1 for the parts outside the CDR3, the full variable domain is GAGVSQTPSNKVTEKGKYVELRCDPISGHTALYWYRQSLGQGPEFLIYFQGTGAADDSGLPNDRFFAVRPEGSVSTLKIQRTERGDSAVYLCASSLSGGYTEAFFGQGTRLTVV.

For this clone: Other DNA sequences from this sample encode an identical CDR3 as well. This chain links TRBV7-8 with TRBJ1-1; no clear D gene. The CDR3 contains 15 residues. V dropped 2 bases and J dropped 1 base, with 11 bases sitting between them. Germline V gene data show CDR1 as SGHVS and CDR2 as FQNEAQ. CDR3 residues: CASSLRGTRNTEAFF. In DNA, the CDR3 is TGTGCCAGCAGCTTACGGGGTACGCGGAACACTGAAGCTTTCTTT. The variable domain in full, with the rest retrieved from reference TRBV7-8 and TRBJ1-1, is GAGVSQSPRYKVAKRGQDVALRCDPISGHVSLFWYQQALGQGPEFLTYFQNEAQLDKSGLPSDRFFAERPEGSVSTLKIQRTQQEDSAVYLCASSLRGTRNTEAFFGQGTRLTVV.

The chain combines TRBV7-9 with TRBJ2-4, with 7 bases fitting TRBD1. V trimming: 0 bases; J trimming: 4 bases; junction bases outside the gene matches: 3. Germline V gene data show CDR1 as SEHNR and CDR2 as FQNEAQ (reference sequence). The CDR3 consists of 15 residues. CDR3 residues: CASSLAGTEKNIQYF. For the CDR3, the DNA is TGTGCCAGCAGCTTAGCCGGGACAGAGAAAAACATTCAGTACTTC.

The chain links TRBV28 to TRBJ2-7; TRBD2 agrees at 7 bases. CDR1 is MDHEN and CDR2 is SYDVKM in the germline V gene. With V trimmed by 7 bases and J by 5 bases, 8 bases remained unmatched. The CDR3 sequence is 13 residues long. CDR3 region: CASISGNIHEQYF. The CDR3 bases are TGTGCCAGCATAAGCGGGAATATCCACGAGCAGTACTTC.

The sample holds a few counts of this clone. CDR3 loop: CASSQAQGPLHF. In DNA, the CDR3 is TGCGCCAGCAGCCAGGCACAGGGACCCCTCCACTTT. This rearrangement joins TRBV4-1 to TRBJ1-6, with D perhaps matching TRBD1 (6 bases). CDR3 length: 12 residues. CDR1 MGHRA and CDR2 YSYEKL come from the germline V gene. V shed 3 bases and J shed 12 bases, with 9 bases lying between them.

The V gene is TRBV7-2, the J gene TRBJ1-6; TRBD1 matches 10 bases. The CDR3 runs to 14 residues. V lost 5 bases, J lost 8 bases, and 3 bases stayed unmatched. Germline lookup yields CDR1 SGHTA and CDR2 FQGNSA. DNA of the CDR3: TGTGCCAGCAGCCCGGGACAGGGGTATTCACCCCTCCACTTT. Translated: CASSPGQGYSPLHF.

The chain is built from TRBV6-2 or TRBV6-3 and TRBJ1-5; 10 bases match TRBD1. This CDR3 spans 15 amino acids. Germline V gene data show CDR1 as MNHEY and CDR2 as SVGEGT. Losses at the gene ends were 2 bases for V and 6 bases for J; bases not matched to a gene: 4. This CDR3 is CASSYLGTGAQPQHF. CDR3 DNA: TGTGCCAGCAGTTACCTGGGGACAGGGGCTCAGCCCCAGCATTTT.

The gene calls are TRBV19 and TRBJ1-4; D perhaps matches TRBD1 (5 bases). The length of the CDR3 is 14 residues. Per the germline V gene, CDR1 is LNHDA and CDR2 is SQIVND (reference sequence). Trimming took 1 base from V and 8 from J, leaving 11 bases between them. The CDR3 coding sequence is TGTGCCAGTAGTATAGCCGTCGGGGGAGAAAAACTGTTTTTT. This sequence encodes CASSIAVGGEKLFF. Using reference TRBV19 and TRBJ1-4 for the parts outside the CDR3, the full variable domain is DGGITQSPKYLFRKEGQNVTLSCEQNLNHDAMYWYRQDPGQGLRLIYYSQIVNDFQKGDIAEGYSVSREKKESFPLTVTSAQKNPTAFYLCASSIAVGGEKLFFGSGTQLSVL.

The rearrangement joins TRBV6-5 to TRBJ2-5; D possibly corresponds to TRBD2 (5 bases). This CDR3 is built from 14 residues. Trimming took 6 bases from V and 3 from J, leaving 14 bases between them. CDR1 and CDR2 from the germline V gene are MNHEY and SVGAGI. For the CDR3, the DNA is TGTGCCAGCAGCACCTCCGGGGAGAAAGAGACCCAGTACTTC. The encoded protein is CASSTSGEKETQYF.

This clone has just one count. The gene calls are TRBV15 and TRBJ1-2; a weak D match, TRBD1 (5 bases). V shed 3 bases and J shed 4 bases, with 18 bases lying between them. Germline V lookup: CDR1 LNHNV, CDR2 YYDKDF (reference sequence). The CDR3 is 16 amino acids. The CDR3 protein is CATSSPDGGVGYGYTF. The CDR3 DNA reads as TGTGCCACCAGCAGCCCTGACGGGGGGGTGGGCTATGGCTACACCTTC.

In this sample, this clone turned up once. The chain combines TRBV18 with TRBJ1-1; no reliable D call. Trimming took off 2 bases at V and 0 bases at J, with 4 bases between the two ends. The CDR3 extends over 13 amino acids. Germline loops: CDR1 KGHSH, CDR2 LQKENI. CDR3 DNA sequence: TGTGCCAGCTCACCAGCTATGAACACTGAAGCTTTCTTT. Translating gives CASSPAMNTEAFF.

J is TRBJ1-3 and V is TRBV10-3, with unresolved D. Trimming took 2 bases from V and 0 from J, leaving 8 bases between them. CDR3 length: 15 residues. Per germline, CDR1 ENHRY and CDR2 SYGVKD. The CDR3 DNA is TGTGCCATCAGTGAGGACTCTCGCTCTGGAAACACCATATATTTT. Protein sequence: CAISEDSRSGNTIYF.

The chain recombines TRBV27 with TRBJ1-5; D is perhaps TRBD1 (5 bases). The CDR3 has 14 residues. The germline CDR1 and CDR2 sequences are MNHEY and SMNVEV (reference sequence). V lost 5 bases, J lost 4 bases, and 12 bases lay in between. The CDR3 sequence: CASSQSTANQPQHF. DNA of the CDR3: TGTGCCAGCAGTCAATCGACAGCTAATCAGCCCCAGCATTTT.

The chain links TRBV16 to TRBJ1-5, with unresolved D. Germline CDR1 and CDR2: KGHSY and FQNENV. This CDR3 region has 14 residues. Between the trimmed V and J ends, which lost 2 bases and 3 bases, there was a span of 8 bases. CDR3 DNA sequence: TGTGCCAGCAGCCAACCAGAAGACAATCAGCCCCAGCATTTT. This codes for CASSQPEDNQPQHF.

This clone was counted between two and nine times. The J gene is TRBJ2-5, the V gene TRBV30, with D hard to call. This CDR3 has 13 amino acids. The germline gives CDR1 GTSNPN, CDR2 SVGIG (reference sequence). Between the trimmed V and J ends, which lost 2 bases and 5 bases, there was a span of 12 bases. CDR3: CAWSRVRVETQYF. The CDR3 DNA sequence: TGTGCCTGGAGTCGAGTTCGGGTGGAGACCCAGTACTTC.